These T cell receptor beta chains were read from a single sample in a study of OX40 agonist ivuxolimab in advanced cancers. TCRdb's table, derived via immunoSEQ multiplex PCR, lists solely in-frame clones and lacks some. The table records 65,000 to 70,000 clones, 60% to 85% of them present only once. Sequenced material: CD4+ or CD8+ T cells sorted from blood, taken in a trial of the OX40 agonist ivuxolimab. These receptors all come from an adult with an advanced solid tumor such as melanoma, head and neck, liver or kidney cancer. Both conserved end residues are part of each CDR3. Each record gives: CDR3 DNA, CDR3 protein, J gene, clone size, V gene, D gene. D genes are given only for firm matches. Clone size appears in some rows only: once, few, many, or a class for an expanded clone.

DNA: TGTGCCAGCAGTCTACGGCCCACAGGGCGGGAGACCCAGTACTTC
CDR3: CASSLRPTGRETQYF
J: TRBJ2-5
size: NA
V: TRBV6-5
D: NA

DNA: TGTGCCAGCAGCCAAGAGGGAGTAGGGACACACTCCACTGAAGCTTTCTTT
CDR3: CASSQEGVGTHSTEAFF
J: TRBJ1-1
size: NA
V: TRBV4-2
D: NA

DNA: TGTGCCAGCAGCTTAGGGTCAGGGGTCCGGGGGACAGATACGCAGTATTTT
CDR3: CASSLGSGVRGTDTQYF
J: TRBJ2-3
size: NA
V: TRBV7-9
D: NA

DNA: TGTGCCAGCAGAAGGGACACCGCAACCTACAATGAGCAGTTCTTC
CDR3: CASRRDTATYNEQFF
J: TRBJ2-1
size: NA
V: TRBV6-5
D: NA

DNA: TGTGCCAGTAGTATATCGTGGGACAGATCGGATGGCTACACCTTC
CDR3: CASSISWDRSDGYTF
J: TRBJ1-2
size: NA
V: TRBV19
D: TRBD1

DNA: TGCGCCAGCAGCGGGGGGCTCGGCGGGGTCGGTGAGCAGTTCTTC
CDR3: CASSGGLGGVGEQFF
J: TRBJ2-1
size: NA
V: TRBV5-1
D: NA

DNA: TGTGCCAGCAGTTACGCGTCAAGCTCCTACAATGAGCAGTTCTTC
CDR3: CASSYASSSYNEQFF
J: TRBJ2-1
size: NA
V: TRBV6-5
D: NA

DNA: TGTGCCAGCAGCCCGGGGTCCAGCGGACCTAGGAACTATGGCTACACCTTC
CDR3: CASSPGSSGPRNYGYTF
J: TRBJ1-2
size: NA
V: TRBV14
D: NA

DNA: TGCGCCAGCAGTGATCAGGGGAGGGCCGGGGAGCTGTTTTTT
CDR3: CASSDQGRAGELFF
J: TRBJ2-2
size: NA
V: TRBV10-1
D: NA

DNA: TGCGCCAGTGTAGGGACTAGCGGGAGCGGCGGTGAGCAGTTCTTC
CDR3: CASVGTSGSGGEQFF
J: TRBJ2-1
size: NA
V: TRBV5-1
D: TRBD2

DNA: TGTGCCAGTAGTTCACGGACAGGGGAGGAGACCCAGTACTTC
CDR3: CASSSRTGEETQYF
J: TRBJ2-5
size: NA
V: TRBV19
D: TRBD1

DNA: TGTGCCAGCAGCCCGGGACAGGGGAGAGGGACTGAAGCTTTCTTT
CDR3: CASSPGQGRGTEAFF
J: TRBJ1-1
size: few
V: TRBV5-4
D: TRBD1

DNA: TGCGCCAGCAGCCCGCAGGGTGCGGAGTATGGCTACACCTTC
CDR3: CASSPQGAEYGYTF
J: TRBJ1-2
size: NA
V: TRBV5-1
D: NA

DNA: TGTGCCAGCAGTGAAGGACATAACTATGGCTACACCTTC
CDR3: CASSEGHNYGYTF
J: TRBJ1-2
size: NA
V: TRBV2
D: NA

DNA: TGTGCCAGTAGTAACCCTCACCGGAACCAGAACACTGAAGCTTTCTTT
CDR3: CASSNPHRNQNTEAFF
J: TRBJ1-1
size: NA
V: TRBV19
D: NA

DNA: TGCAGCGCAGGACAGGTCCAAAGGGAGAGGAACTTC
CDR3: CSAGQVQRERNF
J: TRBJ2-5
size: NA
V: TRBV29-1
D: TRBD1

DNA: TGCGCCAGCAGCCCCGTCAGGGAAGCTAATTCACCCCTCCACTTT
CDR3: CASSPVREANSPLHF
J: TRBJ1-6
size: NA
V: TRBV4-3
D: NA

DNA: TGTGCCAATTCAGGGGGGACTAATGAAAAACTGTTTTTT
CDR3: CANSGGTNEKLFF
J: TRBJ1-4
size: many
V: TRBV28
D: TRBD1

DNA: TGTGCCAGTAGACCGGACAGGGCTGTCGGGGAGCTGTTTTTT
CDR3: CASRPDRAVGELFF
J: TRBJ2-2
size: once
V: TRBV19
D: TRBD1

DNA: TGTGCCAGCTCACCACAAGGGGAGGGGTTCGCTGAAGCTTTCTTT
CDR3: CASSPQGEGFAEAFF
J: TRBJ1-1
size: NA
V: TRBV18
D: NA

DNA: TGTGCCAGCAGCTCAATACAGGGGTTTCAGCCCCAGCATTTT
CDR3: CASSSIQGFQPQHF
J: TRBJ1-5
size: once
V: TRBV7-8
D: TRBD1

DNA: TGTGCCAGCAGTGAAACCCCGGGACAGGGGAAAGAGCAGTACTTC
CDR3: CASSETPGQGKEQYF
J: TRBJ2-7
size: NA
V: TRBV6-1
D: TRBD1

DNA: TGTGCCATCAGTGAGACAGGGGACCTTAATCAGCCCCAGCATTTT
CDR3: CAISETGDLNQPQHF
J: TRBJ1-5
size: NA
V: TRBV10-3
D: TRBD1

DNA: TGTGCCAGCAGCTTAGGACAGGGCCATGAAAAACTGTTTTTT
CDR3: CASSLGQGHEKLFF
J: TRBJ1-4
size: once
V: TRBV5-8
D: TRBD1

DNA: TGCGCCAGCAGCTTAGGAGGGGGCGGAACCAAAAACATTCAGTACTTC
CDR3: CASSLGGGGTKNIQYF
J: TRBJ2-4
size: NA
V: TRBV5-1
D: NA

DNA: TGCGCCAGCAGCCAAGTGCCCTGGGGGACAGGAGGCACCTATAATTCACCCCTCCACTTT
CDR3: CASSQVPWGTGGTYNSPLHF
J: TRBJ1-6
size: NA
V: TRBV4-1
D: TRBD1

DNA: TGTGCCAGCAGGGGGGCAGGGAAGACGAGGGCCATGGACACTGAAGCTTTCTTT
CDR3: CASRGAGKTRAMDTEAFF
J: TRBJ1-1
size: NA
V: TRBV25-1
D: NA

DNA: TGCGCCAGCAGCTTGGGGACTAGCGGGCGACTCTCCTACGAGCAGTACTTC
CDR3: CASSLGTSGRLSYEQYF
J: TRBJ2-7
size: NA
V: TRBV5-1
D: TRBD2

DNA: TGTGCCTGGGGGGGGCTAGCTGGAGATACGCAGTATTTT
CDR3: CAWGGLAGDTQYF
J: TRBJ2-3
size: NA
V: TRBV30
D: NA

DNA: TGTGCCAGCAGCCAAGTGCAGGGACAGGGGATGGATGGCTACACCTTC
CDR3: CASSQVQGQGMDGYTF
J: TRBJ1-2
size: few
V: TRBV4-2
D: TRBD1

DNA: TGCGCCAGCAGCGAGGGGGAATATAGCACAGATACGCAGTATTTT
CDR3: CASSEGEYSTDTQYF
J: TRBJ2-3
size: NA
V: TRBV5-1
D: NA

DNA: TGTGCCAGCAGCGTCCGGGAGGGAAAGACCCAGTACTTC
CDR3: CASSVREGKTQYF
J: TRBJ2-5
size: once
V: TRBV5-4
D: TRBD2

DNA: TGCAGCGCCGTCCTGACTAGCCCAACAGATACGCAGTATTTT
CDR3: CSAVLTSPTDTQYF
J: TRBJ2-3
size: NA
V: TRBV29-1
D: TRBD2

DNA: TGCGCCAGCAGCTTTGGTGGGACCTACGAGCAGTACTTC
CDR3: CASSFGGTYEQYF
J: TRBJ2-7
size: NA
V: TRBV5-1
D: NA

DNA: TGTGCCAGCAGCTCACCTCTAGCGGAGGGCGGGGAGCTGTTTTTT
CDR3: CASSSPLAEGGELFF
J: TRBJ2-2
size: NA
V: TRBV5-4
D: TRBD2

DNA: TGTGCCAGCAGCGCAACGACCGGGACAGGGATCTCTGGAAACACCATATATTTT
CDR3: CASSATTGTGISGNTIYF
J: TRBJ1-3
size: NA
V: TRBV7-8
D: TRBD1

DNA: TGTGCCAGCAGTTCGACTAGCGCTATAGATACGCAGTATTTT
CDR3: CASSSTSAIDTQYF
J: TRBJ2-3
size: NA
V: TRBV28
D: TRBD2

DNA: TGTGCCAGCAGCTTGGGTAAAACCTACGAGCAGTACTTC
CDR3: CASSLGKTYEQYF
J: TRBJ2-7
size: NA
V: TRBV7-9
D: NA

DNA: TGTGCCACCAGCAGAGATCGGGTGAATGAAAAACTGTTTTTT
CDR3: CATSRDRVNEKLFF
J: TRBJ1-4
size: NA
V: TRBV15
D: NA

DNA: TGTGCCAGCAGAGGACAGGGTTTAGAGACCCAGTACTTC
CDR3: CASRGQGLETQYF
J: TRBJ2-5
size: NA
V: TRBV28
D: TRBD1

DNA: TGTGCCAGCAGTACGGTGGGCGGTAATGAAAAACTGTTTTTT
CDR3: CASSTVGGNEKLFF
J: TRBJ1-4
size: NA
V: TRBV27
D: NA

DNA: TGTGCCAGCAGCTTAGAACAGGGTGGTTACGAGCAGTACTTC
CDR3: CASSLEQGGYEQYF
J: TRBJ2-7
size: once
V: TRBV7-6
D: NA

DNA: TGTGCCAGCAGTGAAGCCACAGGGCACATCTACGAGCAGTACTTC
CDR3: CASSEATGHIYEQYF
J: TRBJ2-7
size: NA
V: TRBV6-1
D: NA

DNA: TGCGCCAGCAGCCTGATGGTTCGGCCGGGACTAGGGTTTAGTGAGCAGTTCTTC
CDR3: CASSLMVRPGLGFSEQFF
J: TRBJ2-1
size: NA
V: TRBV5-1
D: TRBD2

DNA: TGTGCCAGCAGCTTGGGCAGGGAGTACGAGCAGTACTTC
CDR3: CASSLGREYEQYF
J: TRBJ2-7
size: NA
V: TRBV5-4
D: NA

DNA: TGCAGTGCTAGAGATGCGGGCGAGCAGTACTTC
CDR3: CSARDAGEQYF
J: TRBJ2-7
size: NA
V: TRBV20-1
D: NA

DNA: TGTGCCAGCAGCCCGGGTGGGACAGGGTCGTACGAGCAGTACTTC
CDR3: CASSPGGTGSYEQYF
J: TRBJ2-7
size: few
V: TRBV5-4
D: TRBD1

DNA: TGTGCCAGCAGCTCCTCTGGGACAGGGCTGCAAGAGACCCAGTACTTC
CDR3: CASSSSGTGLQETQYF
J: TRBJ2-5
size: NA
V: TRBV7-9
D: TRBD1

DNA: TGTGCCAGCAGTGACGTACACCTCGGGACTGAAGCTTTCTTT
CDR3: CASSDVHLGTEAFF
J: TRBJ1-1
size: once
V: TRBV6-1
D: NA

DNA: TGTGCCTGGAGTGTCAGGAATCCCTCCTACAATGAGCAGTTCTTC
CDR3: CAWSVRNPSYNEQFF
J: TRBJ2-1
size: NA
V: TRBV30
D: NA

DNA: TGTGCCAGCAGTTTGCGGACAGGCGCGGGAAACACCATATATTTT
CDR3: CASSLRTGAGNTIYF
J: TRBJ1-3
size: once
V: TRBV27
D: TRBD1

DNA: TGCGCCAGCAGCCCCGCCGGGGGCACCGGGGAGCTGTTTTTT
CDR3: CASSPAGGTGELFF
J: TRBJ2-2
size: NA
V: TRBV10-1
D: NA

DNA: TGTGCCAGCAGTCCCCAAATAAGCGGGGAGCTGTTTTTT
CDR3: CASSPQISGELFF
J: TRBJ2-2
size: NA
V: TRBV6-1
D: NA

DNA: TGCAGCGCTACGTCCTACCCCTACGAGCAGTACTTC
CDR3: CSATSYPYEQYF
J: TRBJ2-7
size: NA
V: TRBV29-1
D: NA

DNA: TGCGCCAGCAGCCCTCTCACGCGCTCGAACACCGGGGAGCTGTTTTTT
CDR3: CASSPLTRSNTGELFF
J: TRBJ2-2
size: NA
V: TRBV5-1
D: NA

DNA: TGTGCCAGCAGCTTGGACGCAGGCACGAGGACTGAAGCTTTCTTT
CDR3: CASSLDAGTRTEAFF
J: TRBJ1-1
size: NA
V: TRBV5-4
D: NA